The present TCR beta chain was sequenced within a study of T cells in Graves' hyperthyroidism and ophthalmopathy. General observations from the study: Ophthalmopathy, as predicted by the model, came a median 6.5 months after the prediction. Blood shared most expanded thyroid clonotypes above 0.001.

Ophthalmopathy cases scored 3 or more on the Clinical Activity Score and 4 or more on NOSPECS grade, with duration below 3 months. Every diagnosis used clinical symptoms, serum thyroxine and TRAb, thyroid ultrasound and orbital computed tomography. Many counts were recorded for this clonotype. Its specificity is unknown. The CDR3 covers 14 residues. The ends lost 1 base at V and 2 bases at J; junction bases unmatched: 2. Germline loops: CDR1 LGHDT, CDR2 YNNKEL (reference sequence). TCR beta CDR3 sequences were amplified from RNA transcripts. TCR CDR3 underwent first-round RT-PCR with the HTBI primer set. TCRdb recomputed calls from the multiplex PCR reads with MiXCR, one row per CDR3 protein. The sample includes hundreds of thousands of distinct CDR3 sequences, 14% to 15% seen only once; the top ten take roughly an eighth.

The J gene is TRBJ2-7, the V gene TRBV3-1; 7 nucleotides line up with TRBD1. This clonotype was sampled from a man aged 18 to 29 with Graves' ophthalmopathy. The source material was blood. The CDR3 region is CASSQGDRAYEQYF. The DNA of the CDR3 is TGTGCCAGCAGCCAAGGTGACAGGGCCTACGAGCAGTACTTC.